Each of the 32 T cell receptor beta chains below was sequenced from the same sample in a study of OX40 agonist ivuxolimab in advanced cancers. Data came from immunoSEQ multiplex PCR; TCRdb stores just in-frame clones and leaves some out. The sample yields tens of thousands of clones, over 75% seen once. The sequencing here drew on CD4+ or CD8+ T cells sorted from blood, taken in a trial of the OX40 agonist ivuxolimab. The receptors here all came from an adult with an advanced solid tumor such as melanoma, head and neck, liver or kidney cancer.

This clone was seen a handful of times. This chain connects TRBV6-1 to TRBJ1-5; D possibly corresponds to TRBD1 (6 bases). This CDR3 contains 14 residues. Germline V gene lookup returns CDR1 MNHNS and CDR2 SASEGT. Deletions cut 6 bases from V and 1 base from J, with 10 bases between. The DNA of the CDR3 is TGTGCCAGCAGGGGGGCCCTCAGCAATCAGCCCCAGCATTTT. Protein: CASRGALSNQPQHF.

The genes are TRBV7-9 and TRBJ1-5; D perhaps matches TRBD1 (6 bases). V dropped 3 bases and J dropped 7 bases, with 10 bases sitting between them. CDR3 length: 13 residues. Looked up from germline, CDR1 is SEHNR and CDR2 is FQNEAQ (reference sequence). The CDR3 sequence is CASSFWGAQPQHF. The CDR3 region has the DNA TGTGCCAGCAGCTTCTGGGGGGCCCAGCCCCAGCATTTT. Variable domain in full (rest from reference TRBV7-9 and TRBJ1-5): DTGVSQNPRHKITKRGQNVTFRCDPISEHNRLYWYRQTLGQGPEFLTYFQNEAQLEKSRLLSDRFSAERPKGSFSTLEIQRTEQGDSAMYLCASSFWGAQPQHFGDGTRLSIL.

CDR3 protein: CASAGGMAFF. The CDR3 DNA follows: TGTGCCAGCGCTGGGGGTATGGCTTTCTTT. The chain uses TRBV28 and TRBJ1-1, with a weak D call TRBD1 (5 bases). V shed 8 bases and J shed 11 bases, with 12 bases lying between them. This CDR3 spans 10 amino acids. Per germline, CDR1 MDHEN and CDR2 SYDVKM.

V gene TRBV7-9 combines with J gene TRBJ2-1; D unclear. Per germline, CDR1 SEHNR and CDR2 FQNEAQ (reference sequence). Deletions cut 5 bases from V and 2 bases from J, with 10 bases between. The CDR3 is 14 residues long. CDR3 nucleotide sequence: TGTGCCAGCAGCCCGCACCTTACCTACAATGAGCAGTTCTTC. As protein: CASSPHLTYNEQFF.

The chain joins TRBV5-1 to TRBJ2-7, with D perhaps being TRBD1 or TRBD2 (5 bases each). This CDR3 is built from 15 residues. Per germline, CDR1 SGHRS and CDR2 YFSETQ. Between the trimmed V and J ends, which lost 3 bases and 2 bases, there was a span of 15 bases. The CDR3 nucleotides read TGCGCCAGCAGCTCTCCTACGGGACGAGCCTACGAGCAGTACTTC. This translates into CASSSPTGRAYEQYF. Variable domain in full (rest from reference TRBV5-1 and TRBJ2-7): KAGVTQTPRYLIKTRGQQVTLSCSPISGHRSVSWYQQTPGQGLQFLFEYFSETQRNKGNFPGRFSGRQFSNSRSEMNVSTLELGDSALYLCASSSPTGRAYEQYFGPGTRLTVT.

Points on this clone: Different DNA sequences within this sample yield the same CDR3. V is TRBV19 and J is TRBJ2-2, with 9 bases lining up with TRBD1. The CDR3 has 15 residues. Germline CDR1 reads LNHDA; CDR2 reads SQIVND (reference sequence). Trimming took 4 bases from V and 3 from J; bases not matched to a gene: 3. CDR3 bases: TGTGCCAGTAGTAAAACAGGGGGCGACACCGGGGAGCTGTTTTTT. This gives the protein CASSKTGGDTGELFF.

The rearrangement joins TRBV10-1 to TRBJ2-3, with 8 positions matching TRBD1. V lost 6 bases to trimming and J lost 2 bases; unmatched junction nucleotides: 4. The germline V gene has CDR1 WNHNN and CDR2 SYGVQD (reference sequence). The CDR3 is made up of 14 amino acids. The CDR3 is CASSLRGPTDTQYF. The CDR3 DNA reads as TGCGCCAGCAGCCTCAGGGGGCCCACAGATACGCAGTATTTT.

The rearrangement joins TRBV6-1 to TRBJ2-7; a weak D match, TRBD1 (6 bases). The CDR3 loop spans 15 amino acids. V was pared by 5 bases and J by 4 bases, with 18 bases between. Germline CDR1 is MNHNS and CDR2 is SASEGT. For the CDR3, the DNA is TGTGCCAGCAGTCGAGGGACACCCTCCTATTACGAGCAGTACTTC. Amino acid sequence: CASSRGTPSYYEQYF.

The rearrangement links TRBV4-2 to TRBJ2-2, with D possibly TRBD2 on 6 matching bases. The V gene lost 5 bases and the J gene lost 1 base, with 11 bases spanning the gap. The CDR3 totals 15 residues. Germline values: CDR1 LGHNA, CDR2 YNFKEQ. CDR3 amino acids: CASSSSRENTGELFF. CDR3 coding DNA: TGTGCCAGCAGCTCATCGCGGGAGAACACCGGGGAGCTGTTTTTT.

This rearrangement joins TRBV4-1 to TRBJ2-5; D possibly matches TRBD1 or TRBD2 (6 bases each). The CDR3 has 18 residues. V was clipped by 0 bases and J by 2 bases, with 19 bases between them. Germline CDR1 and CDR2: MGHRA and YSYEKL. The CDR3, as DNA: TGCGCCAGCAGCCAAGATCAATGGGAGGACAGCCTACAAGAGACCCAGTACTTC. Translating it yields CASSQDQWEDSLQETQYF.

V and J are TRBV5-1 and TRBJ1-2; D not certain. CDR3 length: 12 amino acids. V shed 0 bases and J shed 6 bases, with 6 bases lying between them. Per germline, CDR1 SGHRS and CDR2 YFSETQ. CDR3 residues: CASSLVGNGYTF. CDR3 sequence (DNA): TGCGCCAGCAGCTTGGTAGGCAATGGCTACACCTTC.

This clone appeared a single time. This chain uses TRBV6-5 with TRBJ1-6; D is unclear. Germline V CDR1 and CDR2: MNHEY, SVGAGI. The CDR3 consists of 13 residues. Trimming took 6 bases from V and 14 from J, leaving 17 bases between them. The CDR3 loop is CASSPVSGWALHF. Here the CDR3 DNA reads TGTGCCAGCAGCCCCGTTAGTGGGTGGGCCCTCCACTTT.

The chain employs TRBV28 and TRBJ1-6; the D gene is possibly TRBD1 (5 bases). Trimming removed 5 bases from V and 7 bases from J, with 18 bases in between. The CDR3 has 16 residues. The germline CDR1 and CDR2 sequences are MDHEN and SYDVKM. CDR3: CASSRSDMRRNSPLHF. The CDR3 DNA follows: TGTGCCAGCAGTCGATCGGACATGCGGCGAAATTCACCCCTCCACTTT.

The rearrangement uses TRBV28 and TRBJ1-4; D uncertain. CDR1 and CDR2 from the germline V gene are MDHEN and SYDVKM. This CDR3 is 13 amino acids long. V shed 5 bases and J shed 10 bases, with 14 bases lying between them. Written as DNA, the CDR3 is TGTGCCAGCAGTACCCGGCAGGCCGGAAAACTGTTTTTT. Its translation: CASSTRQAGKLFF.

CDR3: CASRRTGAGDEQFF. DNA for the CDR3: TGTGCCAGCAGACGAACAGGGGCCGGCGATGAGCAGTTCTTC. The chain uses TRBV2 and TRBJ2-1, with 7 bases aligning to TRBD1. CDR3 length equals 14 residues. V trimming: 6 bases; J trimming: 8 bases; junction bases outside the gene matches: 10. Germline V gene sequence: CDR1 SNHLY, CDR2 FYNNEI.

The CDR3 loop is CASSKGGAVMNTEAFF. DNA of the CDR3: TGTGCCAGCAGCAAAGGAGGAGCAGTCATGAACACTGAAGCTTTCTTT. The chain couples TRBV21-1 to TRBJ1-1. TRBV21-1 has pseudogene status. CDR3 size: 16 residues.

With respect to this clone: The junction departs from germline at one end; a sequencing error may be responsible. The chain employs TRBV19 and TRBJ2-7; D possibly uses TRBD1 or TRBD2 (6 bases each). The CDR3 is 12 amino acids. Germline-derived CDR1 and CDR2 are LNHDA and SQIVND (reference sequence). The CDR3 region has the DNA TGTGCGAGTAGGGGGGTCTCCTACGAGCAGTACTTC. Translating gives CASRGVSYEQYF.

This chain connects TRBV7-2 to TRBJ2-5, with TRBD2 identical over 10 bases. Germline V gene data show CDR1 as SGHTA and CDR2 as FQGNSA. The CDR3 length is 16 residues. The ends lost 5 bases at V and 4 bases at J; junction bases unmatched: 10. CDR3 coding DNA: TGTGCCAGCAGCGCCGAACTAGCGGGGATGGGAGAGACCCAGTACTTC. Its protein is CASSAELAGMGETQYF. Based on the CDR3 plus reference TRBV7-2 and TRBJ2-5, the full variable domain is GAGVSQSPSNKVTEKGKDVELRCDPISGHTALYWYRQSLGQGLEFLIYFQGNSAPDKSGLPSDRFSAERTGGSVSTLTIQRTQQEDSAVYLCASSAELAGMGETQYFGPGTRLLVL.

CDR3 in DNA: TGTGCCAGCTCACCACCGGGACTGGGTAATGAAAAACTGTTTTTT. Encoded protein: CASSPPGLGNEKLFF. The V call is TRBV18, the J call TRBJ1-4; TRBD1 might be the D (5 bases). The CDR3 is 15 residues long. Trimming shortened V by 0 bases and J by 4 bases, and 9 bases separated the two germline ends. Germline V gene data show CDR1 as KGHSH and CDR2 as LQKENI.

In DNA form, the CDR3 reads TGCGCCAGCAGCTTAGGGACGTTAGCGGGAGGACTTTCCTACGAGCAGTACTTC. Amino acids: CASSLGTLAGGLSYEQYF. The chain links TRBV5-1 to TRBJ2-7; 10 positions match TRBD2. The CDR3 sequence is 18 residues long. The J segment lost 1 base and the V segment lost 2 bases, leaving 12 bases of the junction unmatched. Germline V lookup: CDR1 SGHRS, CDR2 YFSETQ.

This chain connects TRBV25-1 to TRBJ2-1, with 7 bases that match TRBD1. The V gene end was trimmed by 5 bases and the J gene end by 9 bases; junction bases not matched to a gene: 7. The CDR3 has 13 residues. The germline V gene encodes CDR1 MGHDK and CDR2 SYGVNS. The CDR3 region is CASSYTQGSEQFF. The CDR3 bases are TGTGCCAGCAGTTACACACAGGGGTCTGAGCAGTTCTTC.

The chain employs TRBV30 and TRBJ1-5; tentatively, D is TRBD1 (5 bases). CDR1 GTSNPN and CDR2 SVGIG come from the germline V gene (reference sequence). The CDR3 runs to 14 residues. V gave up 2 bases and J gave up 4 bases, with 12 bases separating them. The CDR3 DNA reads as TGTGCCTGGAGTAGGGGTGAGGGGAATCAGCCCCAGCATTTT. This codes for CAWSRGEGNQPQHF. Supplemented by reference TRBV30 and TRBJ1-5, the full variable domain reads SQTIHQWPATLVQPVGSPLSLECTVEGTSNPNLYWYRQAAGRGLQLLFYSVGIGQISSEVPQNLSASRPQDRQFILSSKKLLLSDSGFYLCAWSRGEGNQPQHFGDGTRLSIL.

The chain has TRBV5-4 and TRBJ1-2; D is possibly TRBD1 (6 bases). The CDR3 length is 13 residues. Germline CDR1 SGHNT, CDR2 YYREEE (reference sequence). Trimming took 2 bases from V and 9 from J, leaving 14 bases between them. In DNA form, the CDR3 reads TGTGCCAGCAGCTTAATGCAGGGGTGGAGCTACACCTTC. Translated: CASSLMQGWSYTF.

The rearrangement joins TRBV11-3 to TRBJ1-2, with D uncertain. This CDR3 is built from 17 residues. CDR1 and CDR2 from the germline V gene are SGHNT and YENEEA. The V end lost 2 bases, the J end lost 7 bases, and 23 bases lay between the germline ends. The CDR3 here is CASSLIGKRADDGGYTF. The CDR3 DNA sequence: TGTGCCAGCAGCTTAATCGGGAAACGAGCAGATGACGGTGGCTACACCTTC.

Comments on this clone: Since no conserved phenylalanine or tryptophan closes the CDR3, a read error is the likely cause. The DNA is left out, because the CDR3 cannot be placed on it with certainty; the CDR3 is given as TCRdb lists it. The V call is TRBV5-8, the J call TRBJ1-4; the table assigns TRBD1, which was not confirmed against the DNA. The CDR3 is 13 amino acids in total, end residues counted. Germline V lookup: CDR1 SGHTS, CDR2 YDEGEE. CDR3 region: CASIRPSGTRSVV.

This clone was observed a handful of times. The rearrangement links TRBV9 to TRBJ2-7; TRBD2 agrees at 8 bases. CDR3 size: 15 residues. The trim removed 0 bases at V and 3 bases at J, leaving 5 bases unmatched. From germline, CDR1 is SGDLS and CDR2 YYNGEE. CDR3 protein: CASSVDLAGIYEQYF. The DNA for the CDR3 is TGTGCCAGCAGCGTAGATCTAGCGGGTATCTACGAGCAGTACTTC.

The rearrangement uses TRBV4-3 and TRBJ2-7; the D gene is possibly TRBD1 (5 bases). The CDR3 length is 16 residues. The V gene's germline CDR1 is LGHNA and CDR2 YSLEER. Trimming cost V 0 bases and J 1 base, with 13 bases left between them. The CDR3 nucleotides read TGCGCCAGCAGCCAAGACGTCTTAGCAGGGTCCTACGAGCAGTACTTC. This translates into CASSQDVLAGSYEQYF.

The sample holds a few counts of this clone. The rearrangement joins TRBV2 to TRBJ1-1; 9 bases match TRBD1. The length of the CDR3 is 14 residues. With V trimmed by 6 bases and J by 6 bases, 8 bases remained unmatched. Looked up from germline, CDR1 is SNHLY and CDR2 is FYNNEI. This CDR3 reads CASRADRGGAEAFF. The CDR3 DNA reads as TGTGCCAGCAGAGCGGACAGGGGTGGGGCTGAAGCTTTCTTT.

The V call is TRBV28, the J call TRBJ2-3, with 13 nucleotides matching TRBD2. V trimming: 5 bases; J trimming: 14 bases; junction bases outside the gene matches: 7. From germline, CDR1 is MDHEN and CDR2 SYDVKM. This CDR3 has 13 residues. CDR3 region: CASSPTSGRAGYF. The CDR3 nucleotides are TGTGCCAGCAGTCCCACTAGCGGGAGGGCAGGGTATTTT.

This clone was recorded only once. This sequence joins TRBV19 and TRBJ2-1; 7 positions match TRBD1. Germline CDR1 reads LNHDA; CDR2 reads SQIVND (reference sequence). The V segment lost 3 bases and the J segment 6 bases; nucleotides outside the gene matches: 5. The CDR3 consists of 14 residues. The CDR3 loop reads CASSMTGIGNEQFF. The CDR3 DNA sequence: TGTGCCAGTAGTATGACAGGGATCGGCAATGAGCAGTTCTTC.

The J gene is TRBJ2-5, the V gene TRBV18; D gene uncertain. CDR3 length: 13 residues. The V end was cut by 0 bases, the J end by 7 bases, with 9 bases between. Germline lookup yields CDR1 KGHSH and CDR2 LQKENI. Here the CDR3 reads CASSPPASGTQYF. DNA of the CDR3: TGTGCCAGCTCACCACCGGCTAGTGGGACCCAGTACTTC.

The gene calls are TRBV5-4 and TRBJ2-7, with 8 nucleotides matching TRBD2. The CDR3 contains 15 residues. V shed 4 bases, J shed 0 bases, and the junction held 6 bases outside the gene matches. Per the germline V gene, CDR1 is SGHNT and CDR2 is YYREEE (reference sequence). CDR3 loop: CASSPGGASSYEQYF. CDR3 nucleotide sequence: TGTGCCAGCAGCCCGGGGGGGGCTAGCTCCTACGAGCAGTACTTC.